This TCR beta chain was recorded in a study of cytomegalovirus exposure and HLA in healthy donors (dated by TCRdb to 2016 to 2017). A note on the overall study: An earlier analysis of several hundred of the donors reported under 300 Gb of sequence data and roughly 120 million unique TCR beta sequences obtained from approximately 180 million T cells. Across under 500 genotyped donors of the cohort, an average of roughly 250,000 unique TCR beta nucleotide sequences per donor were sequenced, and approximately 19% of those sequences were non-productive. To predict cytomegalovirus infection status, the study brought together high-throughput TCR immunosequencing, statistical association of individual TCRs with disease status, and machine learning. To study patterns of TCR occurrence, a later analysis re-analyzed previously published TCR beta repertoires from several hundred donors and added high-resolution HLA genotyping. Of the 300 to 500 genotyped donors, 75% to 85% were placed in the genetic ancestry cluster associated with self-reported Caucasian donors. The study aimed to test whether signatures of past pathogen exposure could be identified by cataloging public T cell receptors. The later analysis used no new phenotypic data to find candidate immune exposures, relying instead on TCR beta sequences and their occurrence across donors. Four or five DR-DQ haplotypes were handled as single units for association and clustering because linkage in the cohort was strong. An earlier analysis of roughly 600 of the donors used high-throughput TCR beta sequencing to judge whether each TCR beta V gene segment behaved as functional or pseudogenic. A separate validation cohort of over a hundred different subjects was used in addition to the roughly 670-subject first cohort. Using immunosequencing, the study profiled T cell repertoires from 640 or so subjects and related those repertoires to cytomegalovirus serostatus. Approximately 310 gigabases of sequencing data and approximately 85 million unique TCR sequences were included in an early release covering several hundred HLA-typed donors. The number of donors typed differed by locus, with roughly 629-640 for A, B, C, DRB1 and DQB1, more than 500 for DQA1, approximately 570 for DPA1, and 450 to 480 for DPB1. Every discovery cohort repertoire had been produced on one sequencing platform. Alongside the repertoire data, information on donor age, sex, ethnicity and CMV serostatus was compiled. Both class I and class II loci were covered by HLA typing, at four-digit resolution. Genome-wide SNP genotypes for about three fifths of the roughly 670 donors were used in a later genetic analysis, which treated that subset as a discovery cohort.

Library method: the immunoSEQ multiplex PCR assay. For the multiplex PCR, a mixture combining 60 forward primers for TCR Vbeta segments and 13 reverse primers for TCR Jbeta segments was used. The CDR3 region of rearranged TCR beta genes was amplified from genomic DNA by a multiplex PCR assay. On the Illumina HiSeq System, the amplified TCR beta libraries were sequenced as 87-base-pair reads. In the source study's methods: A later analysis counted approximately 74 million unique TCR beta chains across the 550 to 800 repertoires, and 10 million to 11 million of these chains were shared by at least two donors. Raw reads were error-corrected and collapsed into unique sequences with a nearest-neighbor algorithm that merged closely related sequences to remove PCR and sequencing errors. CDR3 sequences were aligned to IMGT reference sequences to assign V, D and J gene segments. Each retained sequence needed at least a six-nucleotide match to both a V gene segment and a J gene segment. A rearrangement was called productive if the CDR3 had no stop codons and remained in frame with V and J, and every other rearrangement was called non-productive. CDR3 was defined by IMGT convention, running from the second conserved V-encoded cysteine to the conserved J-encoded phenylalanine. The earlier analysis of more than 450 of the donors excluded sequences that lacked an unambiguous match to a single V gene segment. In an earlier analysis of 587 of the donors, V segments were called functional above 56.7% productive rearrangements and were called segregating when the between-donor standard deviation exceeded 5%. To diagnose cytomegalovirus status from the catalog of TCR beta chain sequences, a statistical classification framework was built. V and J gene assignment, in a later analysis, came from comparing TCR nucleotide sequences with IMGT/GENE-DB human TR gene sequences. In a later analysis, CDR3 sequences and most-parsimonious VDJ recombination scenarios were assigned using the TCRdist pipeline. A later analysis defined each TCR beta chain by its CDR3 amino acid sequence plus V-gene family, and excluded reads lacking a unique V-gene family. In a later analysis, fewer than 600 highly shared, low-generation-probability nucleotide sequences were removed to address suspected cross-contamination and a sequencing artifact. For each public chain, a later analysis derived a clonal expansion index from normalized ranks of inferred template counts within each repertoire. Generation probabilities in a later analysis came from a VDJ recombination model fitted to out-of-frame rearrangements, and those results were checked against IGoR. In a later analysis, TCR-TCR, TCR-HLA and TCR-CMV co-occurrence was scored with hypergeometric tests, and a repertoire-size bias correction was applied to TCR pairs. In a later analysis, false discovery rates were estimated by permuting HLA or CMV assignments 20 times. In a later analysis, co-occurring TCRs were grouped with DBSCAN, and TCRdist sequence similarity was added when clustering was performed within HLA-allele-positive subsets. Co-occurrence clustering excluded repertoires with fewer than 30,000 or more than 120,000 public chains, plus five with anomalous nucleotide sharing. TCRdb's version of the immuneACCESS table is confined to in-frame rearrangements and falls short of the full clone set. An unresolved V gene accounts for under half of the shortfall where checked; the remainder is of unknown origin. D and trimming come from the DNA, and the V and J calls and clone size come from that table. This sample lists tens of thousands of clones; approximately 73% were detected once. Jointly, the top ten make up 5.4% of the sample.

Study-wide findings and limitations: A later analysis found that most CMV-associated TCR beta chains appeared HLA-restricted, with HLA associations seemingly driven largely by CMV exposure. Across donors, most TCR sequences were observed very rarely, whereas some public TCRs were present in many individuals. A further reported finding was that TCR beta sequences accurately predicted the HLA-A and HLA-B alleles for most subjects in the first cohort. According to a later analysis, TCR association rates differed among HLA loci, with DRB1 alleles showing the most associated TCRs and HLA-C alleles showing the fewest. In an earlier analysis of roughly 500 of the donors, most TCR beta V segments appeared in productive rearrangements about 87% or about 30% of the time, broadly matching IMGT annotations. Several of the top co-occurrence clusters appeared to be linked to parvovirus B19, influenza, CMV and Epstein-Barr virus, according to a later analysis. A later analysis found that HLA-associated TCR beta chains were more clonally expanded and had lower generation probabilities than equally common non-associated chains. When HLA alleles, especially DR and DQ, strongly co-occurred, attributing TCR associations to individual alleles was difficult. A few of the identified cytomegalovirus-associated TCR beta chains were confirmed in vitro to be specific for cytomegalovirus antigens. The classifier was reported to diagnose cytomegalovirus status with high specificity and sensitivity in both the original and validation cohorts. The study gave a list of 150 to 200 TCR beta chains associated with cytomegalovirus. Correlated functional status among segregating V segments might be attributable to linkage disequilibrium, but an unknown experimental factor could not be ruled out. The earlier analysis of 450 to 700 of the donors excluded roughly 17 rarely observed V segments, including chromosome 9 orphons, because counts were too low. A later genetic analysis reported fewer N-insertions in productive TCRs among donors in an Asian-associated ancestry cluster than the roughly 700-donor mean. The authors suggested that the approach could potentially be generalized to other disease states and immunological phenotypes. V-gene and J-gene trimming of TCR beta chains was associated with a missense DCLRE1C variant in a later genetic analysis, and the association was replicated in an independent cohort. The cohort was sequenced for TCR beta chains only, and without alpha or paired-chain data the features that could be detected were limited. The only immune exposure information available for the cohort was CMV serostatus. The sequencing pipeline was judged likely to have produced a cluster of highly shared sequence variants as a technical artifact. HLA typing was unavailable for some donors at each locus, so association tests used only the typed subset. Because the 87-base-pair reads could not distinguish some IMGT-functional V segments, including TRBV6-2 and TRBV6-3, those segments were excluded. Presence/absence analyses assumed roughly uniform sequencing depth across donors, an assumption that may not hold. At a false discovery rate of 0.05, a later analysis linked under 20,000 TCR beta sequences to specific HLA alleles.

The cohort consisted of 600 or so healthy bone marrow donors. Cohort members were all nominally healthy when sampled, although unrecorded immune exposures were likely present. The donor tested CMV seronegative and was one of the 352 seronegative cohort members. A peripheral blood sample was provided by each donor, and peripheral blood mononuclear cells were used for TCR beta sequencing. The Qiagen DNeasy Blood Extraction Kit was used to extract genomic DNA from the blood cell samples. Inclusive of the bounding cysteine and phenylalanine, the CDR3 is 15 residues long. Left in the record is the CDR3 DNA by itself, 45 bases read in frame from the first base. The germline V gene (reference sequence) supplies CDR1 GTSNPN and CDR2 SVGIG. As for this clone: This clone's antigen is unknown. A much larger clone lies a single base off, so this may be a read error. At the DNA level, this CDR3 is encoded by other sequences in the same sample as well.

The chain was built from TRBV30 and TRBJ2-1, and 11 junction bases match TRBD2. This sequence was found in a man in his fifties in good health and CMV-seronegative. Source material: PBMCs. The DNA sequence is given as TGCGCCTGGAGGGCACTAGCGGGGGAGAGTGGTGAGCAGTTCTTC. Protein translation: CAWRALAGESGEQFF.